This TCR beta chain originates from a study of PD-L1 blockade in urothelial cancer. Study-wide context: Most patients, twenty-five of 29, were males with bladder-origin cancer. As for prior chemotherapy regimens, patients had received 0 to 3. Overall study results and limits: Below-median pretreatment blood TCR clonality was a predictor of better survival.

The time point was: peripheral blood 6 weeks after treatment start. Clones were read by immunoSEQ multiplex PCR, and TCRdb kept only the in-frame ones, dropping some. The sample yields approximately 93,000 clones, approximately 82% seen once. The germline gives CDR1 LNHDA, CDR2 SQIVND (reference sequence). V shed 4 bases and J 5 bases; nucleotides not matched to a gene: 7. This CDR3 has 14 amino acids. A few counts support this clone. Its antigen is as yet unknown. The V gene is TRBV19, the J gene TRBJ1-1; 7 bases agree with TRBD1. This receptor was taken from a man between 65 and 80 years old with urothelial cancer. Material: PBMCs, obtained around atezolizumab (anti-PD-L1) treatment. CDR3 sequence (DNA): TGTGCCAGTAGTACACAGGGGCTAGGAACTGAAGCTTTCTTT. Amino acid sequence: CASSTQGLGTEAFF.